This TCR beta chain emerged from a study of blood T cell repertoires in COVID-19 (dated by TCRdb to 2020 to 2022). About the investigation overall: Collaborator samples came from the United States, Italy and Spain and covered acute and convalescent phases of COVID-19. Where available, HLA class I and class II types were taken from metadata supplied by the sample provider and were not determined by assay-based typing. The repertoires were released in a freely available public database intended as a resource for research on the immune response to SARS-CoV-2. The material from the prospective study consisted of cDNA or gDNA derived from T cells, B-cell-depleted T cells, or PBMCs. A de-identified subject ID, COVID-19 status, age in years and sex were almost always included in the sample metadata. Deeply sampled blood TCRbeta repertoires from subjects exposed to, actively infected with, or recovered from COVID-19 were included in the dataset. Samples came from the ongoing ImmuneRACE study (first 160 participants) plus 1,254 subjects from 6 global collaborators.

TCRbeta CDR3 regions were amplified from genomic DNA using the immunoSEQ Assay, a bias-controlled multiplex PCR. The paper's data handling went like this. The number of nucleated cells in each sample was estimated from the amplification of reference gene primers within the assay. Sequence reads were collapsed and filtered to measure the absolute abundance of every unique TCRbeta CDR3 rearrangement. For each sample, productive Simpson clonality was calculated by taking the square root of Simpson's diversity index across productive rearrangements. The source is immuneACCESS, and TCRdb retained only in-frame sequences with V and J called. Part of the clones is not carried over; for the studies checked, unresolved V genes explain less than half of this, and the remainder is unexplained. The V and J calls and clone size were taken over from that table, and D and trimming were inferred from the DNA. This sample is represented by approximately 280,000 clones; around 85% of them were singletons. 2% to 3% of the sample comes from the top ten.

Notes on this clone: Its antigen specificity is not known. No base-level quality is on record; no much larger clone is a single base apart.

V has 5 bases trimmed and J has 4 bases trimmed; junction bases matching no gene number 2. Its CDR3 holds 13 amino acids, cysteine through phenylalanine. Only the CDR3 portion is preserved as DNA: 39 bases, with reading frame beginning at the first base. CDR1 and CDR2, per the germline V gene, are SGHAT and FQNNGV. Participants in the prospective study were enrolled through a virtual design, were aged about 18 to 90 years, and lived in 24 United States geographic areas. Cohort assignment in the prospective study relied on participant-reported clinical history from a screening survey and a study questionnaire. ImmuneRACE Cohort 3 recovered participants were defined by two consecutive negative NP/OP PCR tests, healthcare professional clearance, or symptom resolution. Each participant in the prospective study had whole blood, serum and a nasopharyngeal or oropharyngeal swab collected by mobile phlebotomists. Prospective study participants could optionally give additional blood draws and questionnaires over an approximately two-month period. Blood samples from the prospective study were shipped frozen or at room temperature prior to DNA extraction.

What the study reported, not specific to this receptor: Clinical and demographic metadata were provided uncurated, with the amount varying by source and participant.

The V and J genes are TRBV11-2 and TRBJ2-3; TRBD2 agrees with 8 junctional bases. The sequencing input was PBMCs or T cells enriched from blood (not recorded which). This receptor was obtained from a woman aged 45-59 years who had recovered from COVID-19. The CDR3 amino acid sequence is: CASSLLAADTQYF. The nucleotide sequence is TGTGCCAGCAGCCTACTAGCGGCAGATACGCAGTATTTT.